A single sample is the source of the 10 T cell receptor beta chains below, sequenced in a study of cytomegalovirus exposure and HLA in healthy donors (dated by TCRdb to the late 2010s). The library was made by the immunoSEQ multiplex PCR assay. The multiplex PCR relied on a mix of 60 forward primers for TCR Vbeta segments and 13 reverse primers for TCR Jbeta segments. Not all clones reach the TCRdb copy of this immuneACCESS table, which keeps in-frame sequences only. Checked studies attribute under half of the gap to unresolved V genes and leave the rest unexplained. Across this sample there are 180,000 or so clones, with approximately 85% seen only once. Clones ranked in the top ten supply around a tenth of the sample. Sequencing used PBMCs. These receptors all come from a man aged 18 to 29 in good health and CMV-seropositive.

A few counts support this clone. The chain carries TRBV7-3 and TRBJ2-2; 9 nucleotides agree with TRBD2. The CDR3 extends over 16 amino acids. V shed 5 bases, J shed 4 bases, and the junction held 8 bases outside the gene matches. Germline CDR1 and CDR2: SGHTA and FQGTGA. CDR3 DNA sequence: TGTGCCAGCAGCCGTCGCTCTAGCGGGGTCACCGGGGAGCTGTTTTTT. This sequence encodes CASSRRSSGVTGELFF.

V and J are TRBV2 and TRBJ2-7; 10 bases agree with TRBD1. CDR3 length: 14 amino acids. The V segment lost 6 bases and the J segment 4 bases; nucleotides outside the gene matches: 6. Per the germline V gene, CDR1 is SNHLY and CDR2 is FYNNEI. As DNA, the CDR3 is TGTGCCAGCAGCGGACAGGGGGGATCTTACGAGCAGTACTTC. Translating it yields CASSGQGGSYEQYF.

The rearrangement joins TRBV5-1 to TRBJ2-3; 9 nucleotides agree with TRBD1. J gave up 5 bases and V 4 bases, and 14 bases lay outside the gene matches. Germline CDR1 reads SGHRS; CDR2 reads YFSETQ. CDR3 length: 17 residues. CDR3 loop: CASSTWTGEKLGDTQYF. DNA of the CDR3: TGCGCCAGCAGCACCTGGACAGGGGAAAAACTAGGAGATACGCAGTATTTT.

The chain has TRBV5-1 and TRBJ1-4; 9 positions agree with TRBD1. Per the germline V gene, CDR1 is SGHRS and CDR2 is YFSETQ. J gave up 2 bases and V 1 base, and 21 bases lay outside the gene matches. The CDR3 spans 22 residues. The CDR3 here is CASSLWMGQGTSNPSTNEKLFF. The CDR3 coding sequence is TGCGCCAGCAGCTTGTGGATGGGACAGGGCACGTCCAATCCCTCGACTAATGAAAAACTGTTTTTT.

V and J are TRBV12-5 and TRBJ1-5, with TRBD1 as a possible D gene (6 bases). Per the germline V gene, CDR1 is LGHNT and CDR2 is FRNRAP. The CDR3 covers 17 residues. The germline V and J ends were trimmed by 7 bases and 2 bases, with 21 bases remaining between them. The CDR3 sequence: CASAPAGTPTGNQPQHF. As DNA, the CDR3 is TGTGCTAGTGCCCCAGCCGGGACACCCACGGGCAATCAGCCCCAGCATTTT.

This chain uses TRBV21-1 with TRBJ1-3; the table's D call TRBD1 went unverified against the DNA. TRBV21-1 is reported as a pseudogene. CDR3 size: 17 residues. The CDR3 DNA is TGTGCCAGCAGCAACCCCCTGGGGCAGGGCTCTGGAAACACCATATATTTT. It translates to CASSNPLGQGSGNTIYF.

The chain is built from TRBV27 and TRBJ1-2, with 7 positions matching TRBD1. J gave up 3 bases and V 0 bases, and 4 bases lay outside the gene matches. CDR1 and CDR2 (germline): MNHEY, SMNVEV (reference sequence). The CDR3 totals 15 residues. CDR3 region: CASSLSEGAYYGYTF. For the CDR3, the DNA is TGTGCCAGCAGTTTATCTGAGGGGGCGTACTATGGCTACACCTTC.

The chain uses TRBV29-1 and TRBJ2-5, with TRBD1 matching 7 bases. The end of the DNA is better explained by TRBJ2-7, so the J call may be wrong. Germline CDR1 SQVTM, CDR2 ANQGSEA. The CDR3 totals 14 residues. CDR3 DNA sequence: TGCAGCGTCGCAGGGGGTTTAAGTCTATACGAGCAGTACTTC. Protein product: CSVAGGLSLYEQYF.

The rearrangement links TRBV9 to TRBJ2-5, with no clear D. This CDR3 is built from 13 residues. V was trimmed by 5 bases and J by 1 base, leaving 9 bases between them. Germline V CDR1 and CDR2: SGDLS, YYNGEE. The CDR3 DNA is TGTGCCAGCAGTGTTAGTACCCAAGAGACCCAGTACTTC. Protein sequence: CASSVSTQETQYF.

The V and J genes are TRBV6-6 and TRBJ1-1; D unclear. This CDR3 has 13 amino acids. Germline V lookup: CDR1 MNHNY, CDR2 SVGAGI (reference sequence). Trimming cost V 10 bases and J 0 bases, with 12 bases left between them. CDR3 region: CATWGVMNTEAFF. The CDR3 DNA follows: TGTGCCACCTGGGGAGTAATGAACACTGAAGCTTTCTTT.